This T cell receptor (beta chain) was retrieved from a study of blood T cell repertoires in COVID-19. Overall study: The cDNA or gDNA used as material had been derived from T cells, B-cell-depleted T cells, or PBMCs.

Trimming took 1 base from V and 7 from J; bases not matched to a gene: 3. Germline assignment: CDR1 SGHRS and CDR2 YFSETQ. The CDR3 contains 15 residues. Per the study methods: Reference gene primer amplification yielded estimated nucleated cell counts. Sequenced by immunoSEQ multiplex PCR; TCRdb stores in-frame clones only, minus some. D and trimming were read from the DNA, whereas the V and J calls and clone size are those reported in that table. The table records about 180,000 clones, 80% to 90% of them present only once. What was sequenced was peripheral blood. The chain recombines TRBV5-1 with TRBJ1-4, with TRBD1 matching 11 bases. This clonotype was obtained from a human donor with active or convalescent COVID-19. The donor label of this sample is uncertain. Here the CDR3 reads CASSLLGQGGEKLFF. The CDR3 DNA sequence: TGCGCCAGCAGCTTGCTGGGACAGGGGGGTGAAAAACTGTTTTTT.